This T cell receptor (beta chain) was obtained from a study of early T cells in non-severe SARS-CoV-2 infection. Study-wide context: Sequencing of unsorted whole blood was done on bulk RNA, leaving chains unpaired.

This clonotype showed up many times. Individually, cDNA molecules had unique molecular identifiers attached to them. In TCRdb, the 5' RACE reads were re-called with MiXCR into one record per CDR3 protein. Among fewer than 30,000 distinct CDR3 sequences listed, around 5% were seen once. Material for sequencing was whole blood. The sequence was obtained from an adult who was a healthcare worker with PCR-confirmed SARS-CoV-2 infection or an uninfected control (not recorded which).

The CDR3 bases are TGCAGTGCTACTCCGAGACAGGGGCAGCCCCAGCATTTT. Translation: CSATPRQGQPQHF. V and J are TRBV20-1 and TRBJ1-5; 8 positions match TRBD1. The CDR3 sequence is 13 residues long. In germline, CDR1 is DFQATT, CDR2 SNEGSKA (reference sequence). Trimming took 4 bases from V and 7 from J; bases not matched to a gene: 6.